This entry describes one TCR beta chain. Antigen specificity is unknown. The data were taken from a study of T cell responses to AZD1222 COVID-19 vaccine. Overall study results and limits: Spike-spanning, vaccine-associated CD4 TCRs were dominant at 160-218 and 743-854.

The V gene lost 1 base and the J gene lost 7 bases, with 7 bases spanning the gap. CDR3 length equals 12 residues. Measured with immunoSEQ multiplex PCR; TCRdb has only the in-frame clones, and not every one. The table includes 100,000 to 130,000 clones, around 93% detected once. The V and J genes are TRBV12-3 or TRBV12-4 and TRBJ1-1; D is possibly TRBD1 (5 bases). The clonotype originates from an adult who received the AZD1222 COVID-19 vaccine. Here the sequenced sample was peripheral blood, taken 28 days after the second AZD1222 dose. The CDR3 here is CASSLVGVEAFF. CDR3 nucleotide sequence: TGTGCCAGCAGTTTAGTGGGGGTTGAAGCTTTCTTT.